The following is a T cell receptor beta chain sequence with its context. This may come from a read error, since a much larger clone is one base off. This CDR3 has 16 residues. CDR1 and CDR2 from the germline V gene are SEHNR and FQNEAQ (reference sequence). These data are taken from a study of molecular identifiers for immune sequencing clone quantification. MiXCR, applied by TCRdb to the PCR reads, yields one record per CDR3 protein. The repertoire holds 90,000 to 120,000 distinct CDR3 sequences, around 33% seen once, with around 4% in the top ten. V gene TRBV7-9 combines with J gene TRBJ2-6; TRBD1 or TRBD2 may be the D gene (5 bases each). This TCR was sampled from a human donor in good health. Some libraries in this study had Jurkat cell RNA spiked in. Sequencing used naive CD8+ T cells from blood, with Jurkat cell RNA spiked in. Subset here: FACS-sorted CD8+CD4-CCR7+CD45RA+ naive T cells. CDR3 sequence (DNA): TGTGCCAGCAGCTTTCCGGGGCAGCTTGGGGCCAACGCCCTGACTTTC. It encodes CASSFPGQLGANALTF.